This record covers a single T cell receptor beta chain. This specimen belongs to a study of T-cell memory formation after mild COVID-19. TCRdb passed the 5' RACE reads through MiXCR, listing each CDR3 protein once. Seen here are about half a million distinct CDR3 sequences, around a sixth observed once, and the top ten hold approximately 13%. Losses at the gene ends were 0 bases for V and 9 bases for J; bases not matched to a gene: 16. The CDR3 is 18 residues long. Germline CDR1 reads LGHNA; CDR2 reads YSLEER. Sequenced input: PBMCs or a T cell subset sorted from them (not recorded which). The chain combines TRBV4-3 with TRBJ2-1, with 8 bases identical to TRBD2. This TCR derives from an adult woman who had mild COVID-19 (a few samples of this study predate the infection). Cell type and time point are not known. CDR3 DNA sequence: TGCGCCAGCAGCCAAGACTCACGGCCAGCGGGAGATGTAGGTGAGCAGTTCTTC. It specifies CASSQDSRPAGDVGEQFF.